This T cell receptor (beta chain) was captured in a study of T cells after yellow fever vaccination (dated by TCRdb to the late 2010s). In the study overall: The SMART-Seq v4 Ultra Low Input RNA kit was used to prepare libraries from fractions with low cell numbers. To track T-cell clones before and after primary and booster YFV17D yellow fever vaccination, bulk TCR alpha and beta repertoires were sequenced longitudinally. Two healthy male donors, one aged 18 to 29 and one aged 30 to 40 years, made up the cohort. Blood samples were taken at several timepoints before and after primary and secondary immunization, and bulk PBMC replicates and cell subsets were isolated.

The sequencer listed for this sample is Illumina NovaSeq 6000. TCR cDNA was synthesized by 5'RACE template switching, which introduced a universal primer site and unique molecular identifiers. cDNA synthesis was primed from both the TCR alpha and TCR beta constant segments. Libraries were amplified in two PCR steps, with sample barcodes and sequencing adapters added in the second step. Sequencing of libraries was performed on Illumina HiSeq 2500 (2x100 bp) or NovaSeq (2x150 bp). The original pipeline was this. MIGEC was used to demultiplex reads and collapse the reads into UMI consensus sequences, and MiXCR was used for V(D)J alignment. Clonotypes responding to the vaccine were identified with edgeR on replicate PBMC samples, with the criteria of FDR below 0.01 and a log2 fold change above 5 up to day 15. Each bulk clonotype was labeled CD4 or CD8 based on which sequenced repertoire, CD4 or CD8, contained the clonotype at higher abundance. TCRdb reprocessed the public reads (quality trimming at Q25 with fastp, clone calling with MiXCR) and kept in-frame beta chains. Entries that share a CDR3 protein sequence are merged under the most common genes and DNA. The V and J calls, along with clone size, are taken from TCRdb and not from the paper's own processing. This sample holds approximately 170,000 distinct CDR3 sequences; about 10% were observed only once. The ten largest account for about 40% of the sample.

Beyond this particular receptor, the publication reports: FACS-sorted repertoires could contain abundant contaminating clonotypes from the bulk population, so computational filtering was required. After the booster, most of the clones that had expanded following primary vaccination were detected again (roughly 96% of CD4 and around 87% of CD8), which suggests that memory was broadly maintained. A small fraction of clonotypes appeared in both the CD4 and CD8 compartments, likely as a result of convergent recombination. The secondary T-cell response was weaker than the primary response but faster, peaking on day 5 instead of day 15. Only a couple of donors were included in the study, so the extent to which the findings can be generalized is limited.

Many counts were recorded for this clonotype. No antigen is known for it. Base qualities are missing; no much larger clone stands one base away. The V and J ends are trimmed by 6 bases and 5 bases, leaving 12 bases between them. The CDR3 measures 14 amino acids from cysteine to phenylalanine. Left in the record is the CDR3 DNA by itself, 42 bases read in frame from the first base. The germline V gene yields SGDLS for CDR1 and YYNGEE for CDR2. In light of the paper, this sample's treatment or condition label describes: live attenuated yellow fever vaccine strain. PBMCs were isolated from peripheral blood using a standard Ficoll-Paque protocol. Dynabeads CD4 and CD8 positive selection kits were used to isolate the CD4 and CD8 T-cell fractions. TriZol was used to extract RNA from bulk PBMCs, from CD4 and CD8 fractions, and from dextramer-positive and dextramer-negative fractions.

The sequence was obtained from a man younger than 30 who received the YFV17D yellow fever vaccine. Recombination joined TRBV9 with TRBJ1-6; the D gene lacks a confident call. The sequencing here drew on CD8+ T cells sorted from PBMCs, taken 15 days after the yellow fever booster vaccination. CDR3 sequence: CASNHGSNNSPLHF. In nucleotide form, the sequence is TGTGCCAGCAACCACGGGAGCAATAATTCACCCCTCCACTTT.